A single sample is the source of the 5 T cell receptor beta chains below, sequenced in a study of blood T cell repertoires in COVID-19. Measured with immunoSEQ multiplex PCR; TCRdb has only the in-frame clones, and not every one. The table lists 170,000 or so clones, more than 75% of them singletons. The specimen sequenced was PBMCs or T cells enriched from blood (not recorded which). The receptors here all came from a woman between 45 and 60 years old who had recovered from COVID-19.

The chain couples TRBV19 to TRBJ1-5; TRBD1 matches 12 bases. Losses at the gene ends were 10 bases for V and 4 bases for J; bases not matched to a gene: 8. In germline, CDR1 is LNHDA, CDR2 SQIVND (reference sequence). The CDR3 sequence is 15 residues long. This CDR3 reads CATQGDRGRNQPQHF. CDR3 coding DNA: TGTGCCACTCAGGGGGACAGGGGGCGAAATCAGCCCCAGCATTTT. The variable domain in full, completed from reference TRBV19 and TRBJ1-5, reads DGGITQSPKYLFRKEGQNVTLSCEQNLNHDAMYWYRQDPGQGLRLIYYSQIVNDFQKGDIAEGYSVSREKKESFPLTVTSAQKNPTAFYLCATQGDRGRNQPQHFGDGTRLSIL.

This chain joins TRBV7-6 and TRBJ1-4; 12 bases fit TRBD1. The CDR3 runs to 18 residues. With V trimmed by 3 bases and J by 3 bases, 8 bases remained unmatched. The germline gives CDR1 SGHVS, CDR2 FNYEAQ. CDR3 nucleotide sequence: TGTGCCAGCAGCTTTTTATGGGGACAGGGGGCCTCTAATGAAAAACTGTTTTTT. As protein: CASSFLWGQGASNEKLFF.

The chain has TRBV7-9 and TRBJ2-6; 11 bases are shared with TRBD1. The CDR3 runs 18 residues. CDR1 SEHNR and CDR2 FQNEAQ come from the germline V gene (reference sequence). V shed 3 bases and J 3 bases; nucleotides not matched to a gene: 7. The CDR3 loop reads CASSFSGTGGGGANVLTF. Written as DNA, the CDR3 is TGTGCCAGCAGCTTTTCGGGGACAGGGGGTGGTGGGGCCAACGTCCTGACTTTC.

The chain links TRBV5-1 to TRBJ2-5; 7 bases match TRBD1. Germline values: CDR1 SGHRS, CDR2 YFSETQ. The V segment lost 4 bases and the J segment 8 bases; nucleotides outside the gene matches: 11. This CDR3 contains 14 residues. The CDR3 spells CASSHNRDSVTQYF. CDR3 coding DNA: TGCGCCAGCAGCCATAACAGGGACAGTGTAACCCAGTACTTC.

Only a few counts were recorded for this clone. CDR3 nucleotide sequence: TGTGCCAGAAGCTTAGTGTCACACTCCGAGGTCGTTTTGAACACTGAAGCTTTCTTT. It is translated as CARSLVSHSEVVLNTEAFF. The chain employs TRBV7-5 and TRBJ1-1. TRBV7-5 is a listed pseudogene. This CDR3 spans 19 amino acids.